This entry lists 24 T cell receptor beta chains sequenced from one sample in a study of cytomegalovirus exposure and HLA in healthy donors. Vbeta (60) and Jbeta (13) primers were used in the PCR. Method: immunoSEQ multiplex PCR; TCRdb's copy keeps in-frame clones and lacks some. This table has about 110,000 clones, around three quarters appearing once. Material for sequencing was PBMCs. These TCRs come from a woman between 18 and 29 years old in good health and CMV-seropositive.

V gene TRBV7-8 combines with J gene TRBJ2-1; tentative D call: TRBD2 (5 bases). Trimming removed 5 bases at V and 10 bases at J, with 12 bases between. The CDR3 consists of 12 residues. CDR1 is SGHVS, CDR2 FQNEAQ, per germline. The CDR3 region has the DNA TGTGCCAGCAGCGCCGAGCGGTGGGAGCAGTTCTTC. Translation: CASSAERWEQFF.

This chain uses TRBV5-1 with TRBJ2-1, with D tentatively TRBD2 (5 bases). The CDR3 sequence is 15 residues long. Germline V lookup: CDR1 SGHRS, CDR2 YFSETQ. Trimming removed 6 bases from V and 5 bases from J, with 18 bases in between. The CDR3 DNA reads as TGCGCCAGCACCCCCTCTGAGGGATTTGACAATGAGCAGTTCTTC. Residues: CASTPSEGFDNEQFF.

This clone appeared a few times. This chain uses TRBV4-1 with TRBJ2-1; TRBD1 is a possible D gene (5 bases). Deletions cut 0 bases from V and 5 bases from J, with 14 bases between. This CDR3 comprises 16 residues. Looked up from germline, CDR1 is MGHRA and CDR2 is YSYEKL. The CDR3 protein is CASSQDWKKGNNEQFF. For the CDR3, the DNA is TGCGCCAGCAGCCAAGATTGGAAGAAGGGGAACAATGAGCAGTTCTTC.

In nucleotides, the CDR3 is TGTGCCAGCAGCCCGGGACTAGCGGGAGGTTCCTACGAGCAGTACTTC. As protein: CASSPGLAGGSYEQYF. The chain uses TRBV7-3 and TRBJ2-7; 15 bases line up with TRBD2. The CDR3 has 16 amino acids. V shed 5 bases, J shed 1 base, and the junction held 3 bases outside the gene matches. The germline CDR1 and CDR2 sequences are SGHTA and FQGTGA.

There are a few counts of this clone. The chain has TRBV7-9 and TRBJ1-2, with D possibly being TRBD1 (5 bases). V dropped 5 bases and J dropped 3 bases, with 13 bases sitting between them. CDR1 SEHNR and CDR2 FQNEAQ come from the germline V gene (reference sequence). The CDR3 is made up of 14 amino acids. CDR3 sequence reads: CASSRTGGDYGYTF. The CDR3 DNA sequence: TGTGCCAGCAGCCGGACGGGGGGGGACTATGGCTACACCTTC.

The CDR3: CASSWKGEGTEAFF. CDR3 DNA: TGTGCCAGCAGCTGGAAAGGGGAGGGCACTGAAGCTTTCTTT. V usage is TRBV7-6 and J usage is TRBJ1-1, with D possibly matching TRBD1 (5 bases). V lost 4 bases to trimming and J lost 4 bases, with 13 bases between them. The CDR3 runs 14 residues. Germline-derived CDR1 and CDR2 are SGHVS and FNYEAQ.

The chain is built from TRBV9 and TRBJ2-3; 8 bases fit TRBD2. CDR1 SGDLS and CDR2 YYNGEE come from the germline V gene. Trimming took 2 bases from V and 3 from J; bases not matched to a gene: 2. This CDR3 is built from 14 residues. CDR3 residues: CASSVGTSTDTQYF. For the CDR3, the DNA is TGTGCCAGCAGCGTGGGGACTAGTACAGATACGCAGTATTTT.

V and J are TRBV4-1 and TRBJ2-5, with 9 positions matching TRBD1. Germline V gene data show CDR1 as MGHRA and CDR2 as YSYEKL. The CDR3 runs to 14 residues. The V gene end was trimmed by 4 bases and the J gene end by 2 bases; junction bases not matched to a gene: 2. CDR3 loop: CASSRTGVQETQYF. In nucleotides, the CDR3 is TGCGCCAGCAGCCGGACAGGGGTTCAAGAGACCCAGTACTTC.

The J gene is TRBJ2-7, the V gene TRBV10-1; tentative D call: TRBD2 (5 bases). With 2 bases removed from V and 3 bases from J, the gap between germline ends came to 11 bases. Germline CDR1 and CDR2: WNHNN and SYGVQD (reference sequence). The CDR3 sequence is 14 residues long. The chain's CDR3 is CASSEGGEIYEQYF. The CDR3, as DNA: TGCGCCAGCAGTGAGGGAGGCGAAATCTACGAGCAGTACTTC.

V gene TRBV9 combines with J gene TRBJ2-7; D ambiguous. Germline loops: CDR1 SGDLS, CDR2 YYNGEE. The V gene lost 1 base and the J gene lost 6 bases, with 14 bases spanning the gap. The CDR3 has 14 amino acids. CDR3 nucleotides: TGTGCCAGCAGCGTATCCCACACCTACAGCGAGCAGTACTTC. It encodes CASSVSHTYSEQYF.

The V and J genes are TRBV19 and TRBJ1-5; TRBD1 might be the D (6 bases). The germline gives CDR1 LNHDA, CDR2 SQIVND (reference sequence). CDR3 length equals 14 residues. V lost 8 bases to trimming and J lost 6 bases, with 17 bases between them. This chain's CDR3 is CASGTGRVSQPQHF. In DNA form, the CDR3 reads TGTGCCAGTGGCACAGGGAGGGTAAGTCAGCCCCAGCATTTT.

This chain's CDR3 is CASSEIGGVYEQYF. In DNA form, the CDR3 reads TGTGCCAGCAGTGAGATAGGGGGGGTATACGAGCAGTACTTC. The rearrangement uses TRBV6-1 and TRBJ2-7, with D maybe TRBD2 (7 bases). Germline CDR1 reads MNHNS; CDR2 reads SASEGT. Trimming took 3 bases from V and 4 from J, leaving 13 bases between them. The CDR3 contains 14 residues.

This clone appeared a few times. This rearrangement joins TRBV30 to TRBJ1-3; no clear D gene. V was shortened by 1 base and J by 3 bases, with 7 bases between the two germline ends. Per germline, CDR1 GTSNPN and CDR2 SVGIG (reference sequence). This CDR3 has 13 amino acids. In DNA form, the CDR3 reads TGTGCCTGGAGTGGGAGGTTTGGAAACACCATATATTTT. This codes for CAWSGRFGNTIYF.

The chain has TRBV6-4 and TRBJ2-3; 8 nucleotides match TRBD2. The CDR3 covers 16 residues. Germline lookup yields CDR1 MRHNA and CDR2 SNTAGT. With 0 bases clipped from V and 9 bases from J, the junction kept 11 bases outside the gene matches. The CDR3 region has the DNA TGTGCCAGCAGTGACTCCTTACTAGCGGAAAAGGGGACGCAGTATTTT. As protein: CASSDSLLAEKGTQYF.

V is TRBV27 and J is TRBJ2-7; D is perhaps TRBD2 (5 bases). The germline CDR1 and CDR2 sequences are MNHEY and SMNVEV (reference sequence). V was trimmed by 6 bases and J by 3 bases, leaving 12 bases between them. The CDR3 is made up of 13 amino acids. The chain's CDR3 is CASRHSGNYEQYF. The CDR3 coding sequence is TGTGCCAGCAGACACTCCGGGAACTACGAGCAGTACTTC.

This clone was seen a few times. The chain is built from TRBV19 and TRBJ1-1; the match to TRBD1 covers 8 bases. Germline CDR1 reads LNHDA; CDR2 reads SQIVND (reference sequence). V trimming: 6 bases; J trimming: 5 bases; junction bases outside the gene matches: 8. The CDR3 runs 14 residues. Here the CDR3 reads CASRFDRGRTEAFF. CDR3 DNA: TGTGCCAGTAGGTTCGACAGGGGACGGACTGAAGCTTTCTTT.

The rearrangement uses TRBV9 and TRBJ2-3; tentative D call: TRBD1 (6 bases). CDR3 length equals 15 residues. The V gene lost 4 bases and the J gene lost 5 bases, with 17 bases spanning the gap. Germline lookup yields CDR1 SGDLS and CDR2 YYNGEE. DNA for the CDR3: TGTGCCAGCAGCACCCCTGGGGGCAGGGGAGATACGCAGTATTTT. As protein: CASSTPGGRGDTQYF.

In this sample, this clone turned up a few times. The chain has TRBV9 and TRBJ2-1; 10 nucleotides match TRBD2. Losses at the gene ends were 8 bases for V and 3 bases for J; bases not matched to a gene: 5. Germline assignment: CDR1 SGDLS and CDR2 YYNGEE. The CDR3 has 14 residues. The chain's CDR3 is CASSTSGHYNEQFF. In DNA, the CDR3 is TGTGCCAGTTCGACTAGCGGGCACTACAATGAGCAGTTCTTC.

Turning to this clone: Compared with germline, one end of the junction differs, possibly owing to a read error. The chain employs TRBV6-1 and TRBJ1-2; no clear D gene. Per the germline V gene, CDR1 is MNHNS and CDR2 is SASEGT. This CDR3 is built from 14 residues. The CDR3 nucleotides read TGTGCCAGCAGTGAAGCGCTGGCGGTCTATGGCCACACCTTC. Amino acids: CASSEALAVYGHTF.

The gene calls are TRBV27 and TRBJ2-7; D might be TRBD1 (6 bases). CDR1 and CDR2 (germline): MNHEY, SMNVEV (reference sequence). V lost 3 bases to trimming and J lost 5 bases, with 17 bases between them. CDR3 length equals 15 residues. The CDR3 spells CASSFRGRGSNEQYF. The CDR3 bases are TGTGCCAGCAGTTTTCGGGGCAGGGGAAGCAACGAGCAGTACTTC.

The chain's CDR3 is CASSSTRETVYNEQFF. The CDR3 coding sequence is TGTGCCAGCAGCTCGACCCGAGAGACAGTCTACAATGAGCAGTTCTTC. The gene calls are TRBV9 and TRBJ2-1; a possible D gene is TRBD1 (5 bases). This CDR3 has 16 residues. Germline V gives CDR1 SGDLS, CDR2 YYNGEE. The ends were cut back, 4 bases at V and 3 bases at J, with 17 bases in the middle. The complete variable domain, with remaining parts taken from reference TRBV9 and TRBJ2-1, reads DSGVTQTPKHLITATGQRVTLRCSPRSGDLSVYWYQQSLDQGLQFLIQYYNGEERAKGNILERFSAQQFPDLHSELNLSSLELGDSALYFCASSSTRETVYNEQFFGPGTRLTVL.

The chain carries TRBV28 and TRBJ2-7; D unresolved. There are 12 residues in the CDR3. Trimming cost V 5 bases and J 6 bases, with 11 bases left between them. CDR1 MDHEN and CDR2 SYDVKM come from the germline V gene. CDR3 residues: CASSPSSAEQYF. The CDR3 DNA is TGTGCCAGCAGTCCGTCGAGTGCCGAGCAGTACTTC.

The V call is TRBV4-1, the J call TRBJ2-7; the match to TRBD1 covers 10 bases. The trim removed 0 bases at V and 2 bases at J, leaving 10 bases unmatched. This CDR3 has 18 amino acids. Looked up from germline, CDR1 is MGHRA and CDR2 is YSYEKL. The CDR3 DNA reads TGCGCCAGCAGCCAAGAAGTATGGGTGGGACAGGGGACCTACGAGCAGTACTTC. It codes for CASSQEVWVGQGTYEQYF.

As DNA, the CDR3 is TGTGCCAGCAGCGGGCGGAGGGGACAGTACACCGGGGAGCTGTTTTTT. Protein: CASSGRRGQYTGELFF. The chain combines TRBV9 with TRBJ2-2; tentatively, D is TRBD1 (7 bases). Germline values: CDR1 SGDLS, CDR2 YYNGEE. This CDR3 comprises 16 residues. Trimming removed 3 bases from V and 3 bases from J, with 15 bases in between.